The 3 T cell receptor beta chains below were found in one sample sequenced in a study of blood T cell repertoires in COVID-19. The assay was immunoSEQ multiplex PCR, and TCRdb's table has in-frame clones only and misses some. This table has 150,000 or so clones, over 75% appearing once. Material for sequencing was PBMCs or T cells enriched from blood (not recorded which). The source is a woman in her 50s who had recovered from COVID-19.

V usage is TRBV19 and J usage is TRBJ1-3; TRBD1 is a possible D gene (6 bases). Per the germline V gene, CDR1 is LNHDA and CDR2 is SQIVND (reference sequence). With 10 bases removed from V and 4 bases from J, the gap between germline ends came to 11 bases. The CDR3 spans 12 residues. CDR3: CATGQIGNTIYF. In nucleotides, the CDR3 is TGTGCCACAGGACAGATAGGAAACACCATATATTTT. The complete variable domain, with remaining parts taken from reference TRBV19 and TRBJ1-3, reads DGGITQSPKYLFRKEGQNVTLSCEQNLNHDAMYWYRQDPGQGLRLIYYSQIVNDFQKGDIAEGYSVSREKKESFPLTVTSAQKNPTAFYLCATGQIGNTIYFGEGSWLTVV.

V is TRBV29-1 and J is TRBJ1-4; 8 nucleotides agree with TRBD1. Per the germline V gene, CDR1 is SQVTM and CDR2 is ANQGSEA. This CDR3 contains 14 residues. V trimming: 6 bases; J trimming: 6 bases; junction bases outside the gene matches: 9. For the CDR3, the DNA is TGCAGCGTGGCCGGGACAGGAAAACATGAAAAACTGTTTTTT. Residues: CSVAGTGKHEKLFF.

The chain combines TRBV14 with TRBJ2-7; 7 nucleotides agree with TRBD1. This CDR3 region has 15 residues. Germline CDR1 is SGHDN and CDR2 is FVKESK. Trimming at V came to 0 bases and at J to 2 bases, leaving 4 bases not matched to a gene. The CDR3, as DNA: TGTGCCAGCAGCCAAGAAGGGGGACAGACCTACGAGCAGTACTTC. It codes for CASSQEGGQTYEQYF.